Each of the 30 T cell receptor beta chains below was sequenced from the same sample in a study of T cell responses to AZD1222 COVID-19 vaccine. Clones were read by immunoSEQ multiplex PCR, and TCRdb kept only the in-frame ones, dropping some. This sample has more than 70,000 clones; about 85% occur once, and the top ten carry about an eighth. The sample was peripheral blood, taken on day 0 of AZD1222 vaccination. The origin of the receptors is an adult in good health.

CDR3 bases: TGTGCCAGCAGCTTGGGGACGGCTGCAACTAATGAAAAACTGTTTTTT. Protein: CASSLGTAATNEKLFF. The gene calls are TRBV7-6 and TRBJ1-4, with TRBD1 as a possible D gene (5 bases). Deletions cut 3 bases from V and 0 bases from J, with 11 bases between. CDR1 SGHVS and CDR2 FNYEAQ come from the germline V gene. This CDR3 is 16 amino acids long.

V gene TRBV4-3 combines with J gene TRBJ1-1; 7 bases line up with TRBD1. The ends lost 2 bases at V and 12 bases at J; junction bases unmatched: 15. Per germline, CDR1 LGHNA and CDR2 YSLEER. This CDR3 is built from 15 residues. CDR3 DNA sequence: TGCGCCAGCAGCCAAAATGGGGGAATACAGGGGAGGCCTTTCTTT. Translation gives CASSQNGGIQGRPFF.

This chain joins TRBV19 and TRBJ1-1; D unclear. The germline V gene has CDR1 LNHDA and CDR2 SQIVND (reference sequence). Trimming pared 1 base from V and 6 bases from J, leaving 12 bases between. The CDR3 totals 14 residues. The CDR3 protein is CASSIVGINSEAFF. CDR3 nucleotide sequence: TGTGCCAGTAGTATAGTGGGGATTAATTCTGAAGCTTTCTTT.

The rearrangement links TRBV29-1 to TRBJ2-3; D call uncertain. Germline CDR1 is SQVTM and CDR2 is ANQGSEA. The CDR3 contains 15 residues. V was shortened by 1 base and J by 2 bases, with 13 bases between the two germline ends. CDR3 amino acids: CSVEGAGPVTDTQYF. The CDR3 DNA follows: TGCAGCGTTGAAGGGGCCGGACCCGTCACAGATACGCAGTATTTT.

CDR3 nucleotides: TGTGCCAGCAATTTCGGAGGGGGCCGCGGTGAGCAGTTCTTC. Encoded protein: CASNFGGGRGEQFF. The rearrangement links TRBV28 to TRBJ2-1; possibly TRBD1 for D (7 bases). This CDR3 is built from 14 residues. CDR1 and CDR2 from the germline V gene are MDHEN and SYDVKM. Trimming took off 7 bases at V and 9 bases at J, with 19 bases between the two ends.

This chain's CDR3 is CATSDTGGYGYTF. As DNA, the CDR3 is TGTGCCACCAGTGATACAGGGGGCTATGGCTACACCTTC. The rearrangement links TRBV24-1 to TRBJ1-2; TRBD1 aligns across 8 bases. The trim removed 3 bases at V and 4 bases at J, leaving 0 bases unmatched. The CDR3 loop spans 13 amino acids. The germline V gene has CDR1 KGHDR and CDR2 SFDVKD.

This clone was picked up a small number of times. The CDR3 DNA follows: TGTGCCAGCAGCTCCCGGGGGGGCCTCACCGGGGAGCTGTTTTTT. It translates to CASSSRGGLTGELFF. The chain joins TRBV7-6 to TRBJ2-2; 8 nucleotides match TRBD2. This CDR3 contains 15 residues. Germline assignment: CDR1 SGHVS and CDR2 FNYEAQ. With 4 bases clipped from V and 4 bases from J, the junction kept 5 bases outside the gene matches.

CDR3 DNA sequence: TGTGCCAGCAGTTTAACACCAAACATTCAGTACTTC. Translation gives CASSLTPNIQYF. The chain recombines TRBV28 with TRBJ2-4; D gene uncertain. The CDR3 has 12 amino acids. CDR1 MDHEN and CDR2 SYDVKM come from the germline V gene. V lost 2 bases, J lost 6 bases, and 5 bases lay in between.

The rearrangement uses TRBV5-1 and TRBJ2-5; D is uncertain. This CDR3 contains 14 residues. V dropped 1 base and J dropped 2 bases, with 9 bases sitting between them. The germline gives CDR1 SGHRS, CDR2 YFSETQ. CDR3 sequence reads: CASSLSAAQETQYF. DNA of the CDR3: TGCGCCAGCAGCTTGTCTGCTGCACAAGAGACCCAGTACTTC. The full variable domain, rest sourced from reference TRBV5-1 and TRBJ2-5, is KAGVTQTPRYLIKTRGQQVTLSCSPISGHRSVSWYQQTPGQGLQFLFEYFSETQRNKGNFPGRFSGRQFSNSRSEMNVSTLELGDSALYLCASSLSAAQETQYFGPGTRLLVL.

The genes are TRBV19 and TRBJ1-1, with TRBD1 as a possible D gene (6 bases). Per germline, CDR1 LNHDA and CDR2 SQIVND (reference sequence). V lost 7 bases, J lost 0 bases, and 18 bases lay in between. This CDR3 has 16 residues. The DNA of the CDR3 is TGTGCCAGTACCCGGACAGCGGACTTCCTGAACACTGAAGCTTTCTTT. It is translated as CASTRTADFLNTEAFF.

The chain couples TRBV11-3 to TRBJ1-1, with TRBD1 as a possible D gene (5 bases). The germline V and J ends were trimmed by 1 base and 4 bases, with 13 bases remaining between them. Germline CDR1 and CDR2: SGHNT and YENEEA. This CDR3 spans 15 amino acids. The CDR3 reads CASSLGQGRATEAFF. In DNA form, the CDR3 reads TGTGCCAGCAGCTTAGGGCAGGGTCGGGCCACTGAAGCTTTCTTT.

The chain links TRBV7-9 to TRBJ1-5; no reliable D call. This CDR3 is 13 amino acids long. Germline loops: CDR1 SEHNR, CDR2 FQNEAQ (reference sequence). Trimming took off 5 bases at V and 5 bases at J, with 10 bases between the two ends. The CDR3 region is CASSTYAHQPQHF. CDR3 coding DNA: TGTGCCAGCAGCACATACGCCCATCAGCCCCAGCATTTT. The full variable domain, with the rest looked up from reference TRBV7-9 and TRBJ1-5, is DTGVSQNPRHKITKRGQNVTFRCDPISEHNRLYWYRQTLGQGPEFLTYFQNEAQLEKSRLLSDRFSAERPKGSFSTLEIQRTEQGDSAMYLCASSTYAHQPQHFGDGTRLSIL.

This clone appeared a single time. The chain recombines TRBV19 with TRBJ1-6, with 9 bases fitting TRBD1. This CDR3 comprises 15 residues. Trimming cost V 7 bases and J 8 bases; bases outside gene matches: 9. Germline V gene data show CDR1 as LNHDA and CDR2 as SQIVND (reference sequence). CDR3 coding DNA: TGTGCCAGTATCAAACAGGGGGCTATGGATTCACCCCTCCACTTT. Protein sequence: CASIKQGAMDSPLHF.

The sample holds a few counts of this clone. V usage is TRBV19 and J usage is TRBJ2-3, with D unresolved. Trimming removed 3 bases at V and 2 bases at J, with 15 bases between. Germline V CDR1 and CDR2: LNHDA, SQIVND (reference sequence). The CDR3 length is 16 residues. The CDR3 reads CASSISTDHVTDTQYF. The DNA of the CDR3 is TGTGCCAGTAGTATTTCCACAGATCACGTCACAGATACGCAGTATTTT.

The rearrangement uses TRBV9 and TRBJ1-2, with D maybe TRBD1 (6 bases). V was trimmed by 4 bases and J by 2 bases, leaving 12 bases between them. CDR1 is SGDLS and CDR2 is YYNGEE in the germline V gene. CDR3 size: 14 residues. CDR3 in DNA: TGTGCCAGCAGCCCCCGAAGGGGGAACTATGGCTACACCTTC. It yields the protein CASSPRRGNYGYTF.

V usage is TRBV3-1 (or the pseudogene TRBV3-2) and J usage is TRBJ2-2, with D unresolved. Germline V gene data show CDR1 as LGHDT and CDR2 as YNNKEL (reference sequence). Trimming removed 3 bases at V and 7 bases at J, with 15 bases between. This CDR3 contains 15 residues. CDR3 in amino acids: CASSHLSVRSGELFF. The CDR3 DNA follows: TGTGCCAGCAGCCATCTCTCGGTGCGTAGCGGGGAGCTGTTTTTT.

The J gene is TRBJ1-2, the V gene TRBV11-2; TRBD1 aligns across 9 bases. Germline CDR1 reads SGHAT; CDR2 reads FQNNGV. This CDR3 region has 15 residues. The trim removed 1 base at V and 4 bases at J, leaving 4 bases unmatched. This chain's CDR3 is CASSLAGQGLYGYTF. The CDR3, as DNA: TGTGCCAGCAGCTTAGCAGGACAGGGGCTCTATGGCTACACCTTC.

This CDR3 reads CASSQDPGQGYGYTF. In DNA form, the CDR3 reads TGCGCCAGCAGCCAAGATCCGGGACAGGGGTACGGCTACACCTTC. This chain connects TRBV4-1 to TRBJ1-2; 10 bases align to TRBD1. Germline trimming cut 0 bases from V and 8 bases from J; bases unmatched to any gene: 6. In germline, CDR1 is MGHRA, CDR2 YSYEKL. This CDR3 contains 15 residues.

The chain has TRBV7-6 and TRBJ1-2; D might be TRBD1 (5 bases). Germline V gene data show CDR1 as SGHVS and CDR2 as FNYEAQ. CDR3 length equals 16 residues. The ends were cut back, 1 base at V and 4 bases at J, with 16 bases in the middle. CDR3 in amino acids: CASSLGLGDGAYGYTF. CDR3 coding DNA: TGTGCCAGCAGCTTAGGCTTAGGGGATGGGGCCTATGGCTACACCTTC.

The J gene is TRBJ1-5, the V gene TRBV5-4; no clear D gene. This CDR3 comprises 14 residues. CDR1 is SGHNT, CDR2 YYREEE, per germline (reference sequence). V lost 4 bases and J 7 bases, leaving 15 bases between the germline ends. The CDR3 region has the DNA TGTGCCAGCAGCCTGGCCGGGGTAGGACAGCCCCAGCATTTT. Amino acid sequence: CASSLAGVGQPQHF.

This CDR3 is CASSLARGVFF. In nucleotides, the CDR3 is TGTGCCAGCAGCTTAGCCCGAGGAGTGTTCTTC. This chain connects TRBV7-3 to TRBJ2-1; D uncertain. This CDR3 comprises 11 residues. Germline V CDR1 and CDR2: SGHTA, FQGTGA. The V end lost 2 bases, the J end lost 15 bases, and 11 bases lay between the germline ends.

The V and J genes are TRBV6-5 and TRBJ2-1; D is undetermined. This CDR3 has 12 residues. Germline V gene data show CDR1 as MNHEY and CDR2 as SVGAGI. V was pared by 6 bases and J by 5 bases, with 8 bases between. This CDR3 is CASRPRDNEQFF. In nucleotides, the CDR3 is TGTGCCAGCAGACCTAGGGACAATGAGCAGTTCTTC.

The V and J genes are TRBV6-1 and TRBJ1-4; no firm D call. The CDR3 contains 14 residues. From germline, CDR1 is MNHNS and CDR2 SASEGT. V dropped 6 bases and J dropped 4 bases, with 12 bases sitting between them. The CDR3 here is CASRPSGGNEKLFF. CDR3 nucleotide sequence: TGTGCCAGCAGACCCTCCGGAGGTAATGAAAAACTGTTTTTT.

This chain uses TRBV7-3 with TRBJ2-5; no clear D gene. The CDR3 has 13 residues. From germline, CDR1 is SGHTA and CDR2 FQGTGA. V was clipped by 5 bases and J by 2 bases, with 9 bases between them. The DNA of the CDR3 is TGTGCCAGCAGCCGTAGCCAGCAAGAGACCCAGTACTTC. This codes for CASSRSQQETQYF.

The J gene is TRBJ2-3, the V gene TRBV6-6; D may be TRBD1 (5 bases). The CDR3 has 18 residues. Germline loops: CDR1 MNHNY, CDR2 SVGAGI (reference sequence). V was clipped by 5 bases and J by 0 bases, with 21 bases between them. In nucleotides, the CDR3 is TGTGCCAGCAGTCTATGGGGCCTCGGTGGCTCTAGCACAGATACGCAGTATTTT. Translating gives CASSLWGLGGSSTDTQYF.

V usage is TRBV7-9 and J usage is TRBJ1-1, with D uncertain. The CDR3 runs to 14 residues. Germline lookup yields CDR1 SEHNR and CDR2 FQNEAQ (reference sequence). V was trimmed by 0 bases and J by 5 bases, leaving 10 bases between them. The DNA for the CDR3 is TGTGCCAGCAGCTTAGCGGGGAGTAGTACTGAAGCTTTCTTT. Protein sequence: CASSLAGSSTEAFF.

V is TRBV5-4 and J is TRBJ2-7; D perhaps matches TRBD1 (5 bases). This CDR3 has 15 residues. Germline loops: CDR1 SGHNT, CDR2 YYREEE (reference sequence). Trimming took off 4 bases at V and 0 bases at J, with 14 bases between the two ends. The DNA for the CDR3 is TGTGCCAGCAGCGGCGGTGGGGCGGTCTCCTACGAGCAGTACTTC. It translates to CASSGGGAVSYEQYF.

The V and J genes are TRBV28 and TRBJ1-3; TRBD1 might be the D (5 bases). The CDR3 extends over 15 amino acids. V gave up 7 bases and J gave up 1 base, with 14 bases separating them. Looked up from germline, CDR1 is MDHEN and CDR2 is SYDVKM. Here the CDR3 DNA reads TGTGCCAGCACCCTCCCACAGGTTTCTGGAAACACCATATATTTT. It specifies CASTLPQVSGNTIYF.

This chain joins TRBV6-5 and TRBJ1-2; D is unresolved. In germline, CDR1 is MNHEY, CDR2 SVGAGI. This CDR3 contains 15 residues. Trimming cost V 4 bases and J 6 bases, with 18 bases left between them. CDR3 nucleotides: TGTGCCAGCAGTTTTCGCCCACAAAAGAGAAATGGCTACACCTTC. This sequence encodes CASSFRPQKRNGYTF.

This clone was seen a single time. At the DNA level, this CDR3 is encoded by other sequences in the same sample as well. This chain uses TRBV7-2 with TRBJ1-2; D remains ambiguous. This CDR3 has 14 amino acids. The germline CDR1 and CDR2 sequences are SGHTA and FQGNSA. V was clipped by 1 base and J by 1 base, with 7 bases between them. The CDR3 region is CASSLVGVNYGYTF. CDR3 in DNA: TGTGCCAGCAGCTTAGTGGGTGTTAACTATGGCTACACCTTC.